The clone carrying this T cell receptor beta chain has just a few counts. Its antigen remains unknown. The method was immunoSEQ multiplex PCR; TCRdb's version includes in-frame clones alone and lacks a portion of them. The sample holds 120,000 or so clones; roughly 85% are singletons and the top ten take approximately 3%. The record originates from a study of T cell responses to AZD1222 COVID-19 vaccine. Study as a whole: Both about-4-week and about-12-week second-dose recipients were combined.

Germline CDR1 is KGHSH and CDR2 is LQKENI. The CDR3 totals 14 residues. V lost 2 bases and J lost 1, with 8 bases in between. Study-wide points: Clonal diversity may have been underestimated in mostly white British donors. Regions 160-218 and 743-854 held dominance among vaccine-associated CD4 TCRs, which spanned spike.

This receptor was identified in an adult in good health. This material consisted of peripheral blood, taken on day 0 of AZD1222 vaccination. This sequence joins TRBV18 and TRBJ1-1; no clear D gene. The CDR3, as DNA: TGTGCCAGCTCACCAGAGGTCTCGAACACTGAAGCTTTCTTT. It codes for CASSPEVSNTEAFF.